This TCR beta chain was found in a study of blood T cell repertoires in COVID-19 (dated by TCRdb to the early 2020s). Background for the entire study: Samples from collaborators originated in the United States, Italy and Spain and spanned both the acute and convalescent phases of COVID-19. The material from the prospective study consisted of cDNA or gDNA derived from T cells, B-cell-depleted T cells, or PBMCs. Subjects who had been exposed to COVID-19, were actively infected with it, or had recovered from it provided the deeply sampled blood TCRbeta repertoires that made up the dataset. The repertoires were made available in a free public database intended to serve as a resource for research on the immune response to SARS-CoV-2. The samples were drawn from two sources: the first 160 participants of the ongoing ImmuneRACE study, and 1,000 to 1,500 subjects contributed by 6 global collaborators. Nearly every sample came with metadata listing a de-identified subject ID, COVID-19 status, age in years and sex. Where HLA class I and class II types were available, the types were taken from metadata supplied by the sample provider, not from assay-based typing. Study-wide findings and limitations: The amount of clinical and demographic metadata varied by source and participant and was provided uncurated.

TCRbeta CDR3 regions were amplified from genomic DNA using the immunoSEQ Assay, a bias-controlled multiplex PCR. The paper's data handling went like this. The number of nucleated cells in each sample was estimated from the amplification of reference gene primers within the assay. To quantify the absolute abundance of each unique TCRbeta CDR3 rearrangement, sequence reads were collapsed and filtered. Productive Simpson clonality was computed per sample as the square root of Simpson's diversity index over productive rearrangements. This immuneACCESS table, as held by TCRdb, lists in-frame sequences with V and J called but not all clones. Of the missing ones, under half trace to an unresolved V gene in checked studies; the others have no known cause. That table gives V, J and clone size, and the DNA gave D and trimming. The table for this sample lists hundreds of thousands of clones; roughly 90% of them were counted only once. More than 0.95% of the sample comes from the top ten.

Whole blood was collected in K2EDTA tubes by collaborating institutions according to the institutions' own protocols. For TCRbeta analysis, collaborators shipped samples as frozen whole blood, isolated PBMCs, or DNA extracted from either of those sample types. To note about this clone: Its antigen target is currently unknown. Within one base of it there is no much larger clone, and no base qualities were kept.

Taken from cysteine to phenylalanine, the CDR3 has 14 residues. The CDR3 DNA has 42 bases and is translated from base 1. The V end loses 6 bases and the J end loses 9 bases, and a stretch of 20 bases separates them. CDR1 and CDR2 (MNHEY, SMNVEV) derive from the germline V gene (reference sequence). The chain is assembled from TRBV27 and TRBJ1-2; confidence is insufficient to name the D gene. Sequenced sample: peripheral blood. This clonotype originated in a man aged 35-49 years with acute or convalescent COVID-19. The DNA reads as follows: TGTGCCAGCAGGTCTGGGGAAGAGGGTACTCGCTACACCTTC. It is translated as CASRSGEEGTRYTF.